In this sample, the clone carrying this T cell receptor beta chain turned up a few times. As yet, its antigen is unknown. Every donor contributed roughly 10 milliliters of peripheral blood by blood draw. These data originate in a study of blood T cells in healthy people across ages. Study details: Template switching captured about one barcoded beta molecule per two T cells. Overall study findings and caveats: The study found more naive CD4+ cells and higher diversity in long-lived than aged donors.

With a J-beta primer mix and a sample-barcoded 5' primer, a second PCR ran 7 to 11 cycles. TCRdb re-called the 5' RACE reads with MiXCR, one entry per CDR3 protein. The profile shows over 1,200,000 distinct CDR3 sequences, roughly 64% of them singletons. Sequencing was done on a sample of blood. This receptor was taken from a man between 18 and 29 years old in good health.

The DNA for the CDR3 is TGTGCCAGCAGCCTGACTGGGGCACAGGTCTATGGCTACACCTTC. It translates to CASSLTGAQVYGYTF. J is TRBJ1-2 and V is TRBV3-1; maybe TRBD1 (5 bases). Per germline, CDR1 LGHDT and CDR2 YNNKEL (reference sequence). The CDR3 consists of 15 residues. V was trimmed by 4 bases and J by 4 bases, leaving 16 bases between them.